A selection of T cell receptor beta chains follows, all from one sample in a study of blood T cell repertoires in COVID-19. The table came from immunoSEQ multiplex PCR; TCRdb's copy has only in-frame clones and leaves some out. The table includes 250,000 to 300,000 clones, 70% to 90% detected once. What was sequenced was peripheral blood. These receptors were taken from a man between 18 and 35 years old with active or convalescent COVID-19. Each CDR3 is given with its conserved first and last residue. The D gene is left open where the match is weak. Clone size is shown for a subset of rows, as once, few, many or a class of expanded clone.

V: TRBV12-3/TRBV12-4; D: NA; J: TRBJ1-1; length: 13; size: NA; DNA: TGTGCCAGCAGTTTCGGGGGGGGAACTGAAGCTTTCTTT; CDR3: CASSFGGGTEAFF
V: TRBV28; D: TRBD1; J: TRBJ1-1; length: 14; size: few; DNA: TGTGCCAGCAGTTTTTCAGGGGGGTACACTGAAGCTTTCTTT; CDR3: CASSFSGGYTEAFF
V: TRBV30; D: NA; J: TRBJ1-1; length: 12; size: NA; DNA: TGTGCCTGGAAGAACGGGAACACTGAAGCTTTCTTT; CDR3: CAWKNGNTEAFF
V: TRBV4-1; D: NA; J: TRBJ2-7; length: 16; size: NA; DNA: TGCGCCAGCAGCCAAGAGGGAGCAGGCCCACCCCGGGAGCAGTACTTC; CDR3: CASSQEGAGPPREQYF
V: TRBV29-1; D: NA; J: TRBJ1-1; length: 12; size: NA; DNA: TGCAGCGTTGGAGGGGGGAACACTGAAGCTTTCTTT; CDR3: CSVGGGNTEAFF
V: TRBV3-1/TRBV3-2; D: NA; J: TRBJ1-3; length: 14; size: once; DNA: TGTGCCAGCAGCCAAGCAGGGTCTGGAAACACCATATATTTT; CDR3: CASSQAGSGNTIYF
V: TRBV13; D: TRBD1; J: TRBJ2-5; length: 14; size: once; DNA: TGTGCCAGCAGCTCGGCACAGGGGCAAGAGACCCAGTACTTC; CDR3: CASSSAQGQETQYF
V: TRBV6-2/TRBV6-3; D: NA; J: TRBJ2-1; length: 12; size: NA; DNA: TGTGCCAGCAGTTTTGGCAGTAATGAGCAGTTCTTC; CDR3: CASSFGSNEQFF
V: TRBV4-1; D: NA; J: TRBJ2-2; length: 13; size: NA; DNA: TGCGCCAGCCGCGACAGGAACACCGGGGAGCTGTTTTTT; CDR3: CASRDRNTGELFF
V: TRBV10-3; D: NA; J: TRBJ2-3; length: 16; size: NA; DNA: TGTGCCATCAGCGCCATAAGTGGGACAACCACAGATACGCAGTATTTT; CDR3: CAISAISGTTTDTQYF
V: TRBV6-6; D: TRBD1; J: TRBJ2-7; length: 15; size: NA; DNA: TGTGCCAGTCTAGGCCGGGACAGCCCACCTCATGAGCAGTACTTC; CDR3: CASLGRDSPPHEQYF
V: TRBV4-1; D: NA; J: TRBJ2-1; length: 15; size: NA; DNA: TGCGCCAGCAGCTACTCGAACCAGGTTTACAATGAGCAGTTCTTC; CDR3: CASSYSNQVYNEQFF
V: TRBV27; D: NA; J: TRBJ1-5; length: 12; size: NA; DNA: TGTGCCAGCAGGACAGGCAATCAGCCCCAGCATTTT; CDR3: CASRTGNQPQHF
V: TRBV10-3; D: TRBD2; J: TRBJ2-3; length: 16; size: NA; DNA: TGTGCCATCAGTTTTACCCCGGGACTAGCGGGAGATACGCAGTATTTT; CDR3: CAISFTPGLAGDTQYF
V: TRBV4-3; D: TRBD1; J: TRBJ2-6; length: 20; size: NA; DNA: TGCGCCAGCAGCCAAGTAACCGGGACAGGGGGCTTTTCTGGGGCCAACGTCCTGACTTTC; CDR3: CASSQVTGTGGFSGANVLTF
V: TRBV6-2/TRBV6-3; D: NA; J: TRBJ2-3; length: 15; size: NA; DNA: TGTGCCAGCAGTTACTCGGGCAGTTTCACAGATACGCAGTATTTT; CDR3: CASSYSGSFTDTQYF
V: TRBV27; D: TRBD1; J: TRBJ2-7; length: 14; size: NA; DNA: TGTGCCAGCAGTCCGGGACAGGGAGGATACGAGCAGTACTTC; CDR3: CASSPGQGGYEQYF
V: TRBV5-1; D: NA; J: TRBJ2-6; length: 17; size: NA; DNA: TGCGCCAGCAGCTCGATAATACAGGGTACTGGGGCCAACGTCCTGACTTTC; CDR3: CASSSIIQGTGANVLTF
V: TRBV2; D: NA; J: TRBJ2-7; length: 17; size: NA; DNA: TGTGCCAGCAGTGAATCAATGCGACAGCTATACGAAGGCGGGCAGTACTTC; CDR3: CASSESMRQLYEGGQYF
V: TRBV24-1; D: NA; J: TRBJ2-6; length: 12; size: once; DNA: TGTGCCACCAGTTCAGGGGCCAACGTCCTGACTTTC; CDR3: CATSSGANVLTF
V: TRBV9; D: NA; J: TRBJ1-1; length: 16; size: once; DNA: TGTGCCAGCAGCGTAGATGGCCGGAGGCTCCTCACTGAAGCTTTCTTT; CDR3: CASSVDGRRLLTEAFF
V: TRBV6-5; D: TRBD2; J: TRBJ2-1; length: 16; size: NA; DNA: TGTGCCAGCAGATACCTAGCGGGAGGGCCCTCCGTTGAGCAGTTCTTC; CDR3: CASRYLAGGPSVEQFF
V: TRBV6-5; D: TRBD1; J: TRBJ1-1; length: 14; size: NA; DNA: TGTGCCAGCAGTCTCAACCTCGGACAGGGGGTGGCTTTCTTT; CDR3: CASSLNLGQGVAFF
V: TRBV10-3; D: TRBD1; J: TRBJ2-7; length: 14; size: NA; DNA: TGTGCCAGTAGACAGGGATTACCCACCTACGAGCAGTACTTC; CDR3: CASRQGLPTYEQYF
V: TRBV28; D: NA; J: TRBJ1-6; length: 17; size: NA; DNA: TGTGCCAGCAGTTTATATGAGTCGCCCCCATATAATTCACCCCTCCACTTT; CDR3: CASSLYESPPYNSPLHF
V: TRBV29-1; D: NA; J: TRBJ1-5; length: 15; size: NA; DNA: TGCAGCGCCCACCGGAGAGGCAGCCGGAATCAACCCCAGCATTTT; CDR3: CSAHRRGSRNQPQHF
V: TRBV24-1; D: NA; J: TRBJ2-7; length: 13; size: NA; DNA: TGTGCCACCAGTTCCGCTAGCCTCCACGAGCAGTACTTC; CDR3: CATSSASLHEQYF
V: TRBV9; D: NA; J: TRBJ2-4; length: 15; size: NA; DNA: TGTGCCAGCAGCGTCGCTCCCAGTCAGGAAAACATTCAGTACTTC; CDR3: CASSVAPSQENIQYF
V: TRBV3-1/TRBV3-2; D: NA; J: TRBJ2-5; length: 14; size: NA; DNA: TGTGCCAGCAGCGCGACCCCGGGCCAAGAGACCCAGTACTTC; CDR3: CASSATPGQETQYF
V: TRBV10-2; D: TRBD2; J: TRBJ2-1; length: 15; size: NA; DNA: TGCGCCAGCAGTTTAACTAGCGGGGGCCCCAATGAGCAGTTCTTC; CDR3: CASSLTSGGPNEQFF
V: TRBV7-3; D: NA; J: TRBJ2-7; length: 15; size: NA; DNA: TGTGCCAGCAGCTTAGAGGTCGGGAGCTCCTACGAGCAGTACTTC; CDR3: CASSLEVGSSYEQYF
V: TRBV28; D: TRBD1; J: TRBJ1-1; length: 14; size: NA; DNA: TGTGCCAGCAGTCCGGGGACAGGGGGGACTGAAGCTTTCTTT; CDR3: CASSPGTGGTEAFF
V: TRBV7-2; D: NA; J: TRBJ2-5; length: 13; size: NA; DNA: TGTGCCAGCAGCCAGGGGTCTAAAGAGACCCAGTACTTC; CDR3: CASSQGSKETQYF
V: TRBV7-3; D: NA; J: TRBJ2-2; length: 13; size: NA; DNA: TGTGCCAGCAGCTTAACTGGCTCCGGGGAGCTGTTTTTT; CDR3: CASSLTGSGELFF
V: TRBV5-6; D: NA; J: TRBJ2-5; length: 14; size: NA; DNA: TGTGCCAGCAGCTTCCGGGACTCCGCCGAGACCCAGTACTTC; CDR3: CASSFRDSAETQYF